This paragraph reports one TCR beta chain. Its antigen is not identified. The CDR3 is 11 amino acids. The germline V and J ends were trimmed by 2 bases and 8 bases, with 6 bases remaining between them. In germline, CDR1 is SNHLY, CDR2 FYNNEI. A split of CD4+ cells into CD45RA+ naive and CD45RA-negative memory subsets was performed. This entry is derived from a study of shared clonotypes between healthy human individuals. In the study overall: Donors had three CD4 naive, three CD4 memory, two CD8 naive and one CD8 memory plate apiece.

Measured with immunoSEQ multiplex PCR; TCRdb has only the in-frame clones, and not every one. Of approximately 2.4 million clones in the sample, approximately 95% were seen once. Study-wide points: Clonotype sharing among donors was thought likely to change with sequencing depth. Non-shared clonotypes displayed generation probabilities falling below those of clonotypes present in all four donors.

The receptor's source is a man younger than 35 in good health. The rearrangement uses TRBV2 and TRBJ1-2; no clear D. Sequencing used naive CD4+ T cells sorted from blood. This sample's subset: CD45RA+ positively selected. Here the CDR3 reads CASSETVGYTF. The CDR3 DNA reads TGTGCCAGCAGTGAAACTGTCGGCTACACCTTC.